The entry that follows covers one T cell receptor (beta chain) sequence. Its antigen is unidentified. Alongside a J-beta primer mix, a sample-barcoded 5' primer served in a second PCR lasting roughly 6 to 11 cycles. TCRdb ran MiXCR on the 5' RACE reads and lists one entry per CDR3 protein. The table records around 1.7 million distinct CDR3 sequences, 28% of them present only once. Isolation per sample recovered at least 7 million PBMCs. This entry belongs to a study of blood T cells in healthy people across ages. General study results and limits: Diversity was higher, and naive CD4+ cells more numerous, in long-lived donors than in aged donors. Not knowing donor CMV status may have confounded expanded clonotype changes. Because sorting was not performed, PBMCs prevented conclusive naive versus antigen-experienced comparison.

The CDR3 runs 15 residues. V lost 4 bases to trimming and J lost 0 bases, with 10 bases between them. Looked up from germline, CDR1 is KGHSH and CDR2 is LQKENI. Sequencing was done on a sample of blood. The receptor was derived from a young woman in good health. J is TRBJ1-5 and V is TRBV18; a weak D match, TRBD1 (5 bases). The CDR3 coding sequence is TGTGCCAGCTCACGCCAGGGAGATAGCAATCAGCCCCAGCATTTT. Amino acid sequence: CASSRQGDSNQPQHF.